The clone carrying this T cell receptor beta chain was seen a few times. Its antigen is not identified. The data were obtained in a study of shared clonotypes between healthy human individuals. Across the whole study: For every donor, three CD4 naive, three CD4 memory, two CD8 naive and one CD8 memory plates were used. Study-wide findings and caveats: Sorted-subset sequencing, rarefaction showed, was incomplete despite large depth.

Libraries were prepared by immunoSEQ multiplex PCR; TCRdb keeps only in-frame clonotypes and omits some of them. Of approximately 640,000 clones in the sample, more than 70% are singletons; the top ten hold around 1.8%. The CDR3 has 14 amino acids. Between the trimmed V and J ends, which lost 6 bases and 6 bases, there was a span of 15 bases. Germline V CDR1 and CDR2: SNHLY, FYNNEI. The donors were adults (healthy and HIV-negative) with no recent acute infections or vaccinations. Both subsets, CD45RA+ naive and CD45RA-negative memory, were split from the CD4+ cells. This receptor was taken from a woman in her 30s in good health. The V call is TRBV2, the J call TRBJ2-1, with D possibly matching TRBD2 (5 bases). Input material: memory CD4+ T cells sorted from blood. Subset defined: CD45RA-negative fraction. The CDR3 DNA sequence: TGTGCCAGCAGGGAGGAACCCAACTCCAATGAGCAGTTCTTC. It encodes CASREEPNSNEQFF.